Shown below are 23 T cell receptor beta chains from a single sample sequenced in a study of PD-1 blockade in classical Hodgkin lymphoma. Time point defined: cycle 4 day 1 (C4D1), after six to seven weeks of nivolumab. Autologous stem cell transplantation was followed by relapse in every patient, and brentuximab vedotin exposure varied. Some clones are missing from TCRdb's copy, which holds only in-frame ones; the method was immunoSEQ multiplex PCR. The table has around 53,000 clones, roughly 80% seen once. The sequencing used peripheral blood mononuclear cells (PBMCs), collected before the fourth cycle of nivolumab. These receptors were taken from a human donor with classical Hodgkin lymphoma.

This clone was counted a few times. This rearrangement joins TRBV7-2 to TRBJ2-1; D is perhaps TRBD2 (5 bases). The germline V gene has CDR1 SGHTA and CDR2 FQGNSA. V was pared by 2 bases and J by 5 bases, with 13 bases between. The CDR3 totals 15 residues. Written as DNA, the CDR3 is TGTGCCAGCAGCTTATGGAGAGGGCCAGACAATGAGCAGTTCTTC. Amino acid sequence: CASSLWRGPDNEQFF.

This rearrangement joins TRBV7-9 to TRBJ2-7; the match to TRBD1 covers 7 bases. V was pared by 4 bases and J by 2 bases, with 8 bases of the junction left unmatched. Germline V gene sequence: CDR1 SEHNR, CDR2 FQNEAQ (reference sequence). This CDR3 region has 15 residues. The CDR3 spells CASSSPGQETYEQYF. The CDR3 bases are TGTGCCAGCAGCTCCCCCGGACAGGAGACCTACGAGCAGTACTTC.

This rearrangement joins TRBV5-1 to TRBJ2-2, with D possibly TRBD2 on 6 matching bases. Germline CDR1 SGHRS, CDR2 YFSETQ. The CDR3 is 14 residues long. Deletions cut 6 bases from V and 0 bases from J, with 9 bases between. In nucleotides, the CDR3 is TGCGCCAGCACGCGGGACTCGAACACCGGGGAGCTGTTTTTT. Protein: CASTRDSNTGELFF.

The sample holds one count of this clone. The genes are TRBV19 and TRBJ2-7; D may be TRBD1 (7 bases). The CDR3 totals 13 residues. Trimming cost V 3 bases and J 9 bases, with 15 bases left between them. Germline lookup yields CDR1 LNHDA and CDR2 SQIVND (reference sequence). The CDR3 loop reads CASSMQGGIGQYF. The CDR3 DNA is TGTGCCAGTAGTATGCAGGGGGGAATTGGGCAGTACTTC.

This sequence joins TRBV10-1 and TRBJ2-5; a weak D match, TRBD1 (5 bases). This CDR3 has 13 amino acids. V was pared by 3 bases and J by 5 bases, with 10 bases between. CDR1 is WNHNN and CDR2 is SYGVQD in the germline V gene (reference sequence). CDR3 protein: CASSEGAGETQYF. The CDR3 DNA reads TGCGCCAGCAGTGAAGGGGCCGGGGAGACCCAGTACTTC.

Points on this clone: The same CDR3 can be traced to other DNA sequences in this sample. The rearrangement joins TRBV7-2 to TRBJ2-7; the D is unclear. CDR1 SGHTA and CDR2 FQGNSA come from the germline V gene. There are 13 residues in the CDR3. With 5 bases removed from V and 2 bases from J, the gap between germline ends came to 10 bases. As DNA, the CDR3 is TGTGCCAGCAGCCCCAGTCGGGCCTACGAGCAGTACTTC. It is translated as CASSPSRAYEQYF. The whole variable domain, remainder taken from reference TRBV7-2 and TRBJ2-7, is GAGVSQSPSNKVTEKGKDVELRCDPISGHTALYWYRQSLGQGLEFLIYFQGNSAPDKSGLPSDRFSAERTGGSVSTLTIQRTQQEDSAVYLCASSPSRAYEQYFGPGTRLTVT.

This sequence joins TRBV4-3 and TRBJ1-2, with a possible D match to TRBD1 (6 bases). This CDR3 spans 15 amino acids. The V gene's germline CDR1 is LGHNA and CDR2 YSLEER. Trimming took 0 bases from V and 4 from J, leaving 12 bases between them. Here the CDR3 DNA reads TGCGCCAGCAGCCAAGATCGGGGGGCTGGCTATGGCTACACCTTC. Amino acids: CASSQDRGAGYGYTF.

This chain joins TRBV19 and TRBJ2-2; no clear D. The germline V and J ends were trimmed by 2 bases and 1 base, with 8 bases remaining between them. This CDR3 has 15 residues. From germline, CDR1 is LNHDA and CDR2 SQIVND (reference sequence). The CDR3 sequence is CASSIIERNTGELFF. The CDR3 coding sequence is TGTGCCAGTAGTATAATCGAGCGGAACACCGGGGAGCTGTTTTTT.

CDR3 DNA sequence: TGTGCCAGTAGTAGGTGGAATGAGCAGTTCTTC. Translated, it gives CASSRWNEQFF. The chain joins TRBV19 to TRBJ2-1; D gene unclear. From germline, CDR1 is LNHDA and CDR2 SQIVND (reference sequence). With 4 bases removed from V and 7 bases from J, the gap between germline ends came to 5 bases. CDR3 size: 11 residues.

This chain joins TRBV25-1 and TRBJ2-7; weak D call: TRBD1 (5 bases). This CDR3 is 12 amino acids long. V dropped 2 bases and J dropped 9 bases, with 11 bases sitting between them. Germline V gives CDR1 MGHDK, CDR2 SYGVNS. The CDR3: CASSEGNRLQYF. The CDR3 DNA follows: TGTGCCAGCAGTGAAGGCAACAGGTTGCAGTACTTC.

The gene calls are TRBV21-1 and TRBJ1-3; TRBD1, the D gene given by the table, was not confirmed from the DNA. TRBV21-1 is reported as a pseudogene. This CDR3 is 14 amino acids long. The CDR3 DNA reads TGTGCCAGCAGCGAGGGACAGGGAACAAACACCATATATTTT. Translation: CASSEGQGTNTIYF.

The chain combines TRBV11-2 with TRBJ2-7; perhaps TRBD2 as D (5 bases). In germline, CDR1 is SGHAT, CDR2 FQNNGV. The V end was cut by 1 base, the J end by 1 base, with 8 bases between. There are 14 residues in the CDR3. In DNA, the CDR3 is TGTGCCAGCAGCTTAGCTAGCCTTTCCTACGAGCAGTACTTC. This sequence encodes CASSLASLSYEQYF.

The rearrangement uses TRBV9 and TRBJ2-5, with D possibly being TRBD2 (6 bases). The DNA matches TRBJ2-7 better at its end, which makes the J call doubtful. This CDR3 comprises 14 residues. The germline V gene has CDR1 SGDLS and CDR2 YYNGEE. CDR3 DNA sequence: TGTGCCAGCAGCGTAGGGGGGGATTACTCCGAGCAGTACTTC. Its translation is CASSVGGDYSEQYF.

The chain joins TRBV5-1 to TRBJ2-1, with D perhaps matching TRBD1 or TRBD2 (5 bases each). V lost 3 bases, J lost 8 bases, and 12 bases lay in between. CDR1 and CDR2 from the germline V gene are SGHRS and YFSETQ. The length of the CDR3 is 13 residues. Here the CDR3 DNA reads TGCGCCAGCAGCTCGATCGGGACGGATGAGCAGTTCTTC. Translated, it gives CASSSIGTDEQFF. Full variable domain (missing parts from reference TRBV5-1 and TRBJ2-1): KAGVTQTPRYLIKTRGQQVTLSCSPISGHRSVSWYQQTPGQGLQFLFEYFSETQRNKGNFPGRFSGRQFSNSRSEMNVSTLELGDSALYLCASSSIGTDEQFFGPGTRLTVL.

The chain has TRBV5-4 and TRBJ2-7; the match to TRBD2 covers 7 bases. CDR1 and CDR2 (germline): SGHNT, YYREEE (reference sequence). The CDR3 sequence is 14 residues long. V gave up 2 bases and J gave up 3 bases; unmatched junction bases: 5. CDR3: CASSLSASGYEQYF. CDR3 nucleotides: TGTGCCAGCAGCTTATCGGCTAGCGGCTACGAGCAGTACTTC. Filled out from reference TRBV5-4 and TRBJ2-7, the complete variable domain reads ETGVTQSPTHLIKTRGQQVTLRCSSQSGHNTVSWYQQALGQGPQFIFQYYREEENGRGNFPPRFSGLQFPNYSSELNVNALELDDSALYLCASSLSASGYEQYFGPGTRLTVT.

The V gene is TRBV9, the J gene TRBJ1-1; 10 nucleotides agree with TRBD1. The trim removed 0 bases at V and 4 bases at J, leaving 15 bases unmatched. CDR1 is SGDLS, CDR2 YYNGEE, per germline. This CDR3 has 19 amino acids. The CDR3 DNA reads TGTGCCAGCAGCGTAGGGATTGGCGGGACAGGGGATGGGGCCACTGAAGCTTTCTTT. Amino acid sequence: CASSVGIGGTGDGATEAFF.

The CDR3 here is CANPTRSEQYF. The CDR3 nucleotides read TGCGCCAACCCGACTAGGAGCGAGCAGTACTTC. The chain has TRBV23-1 and TRBJ2-7, with a tentative D call TRBD2 (6 bases). TRBV23-1 carries the ORF label, with uncertain function. The CDR3 totals 11 residues. V lost 10 bases, J lost 6 bases, and 13 bases lay in between.

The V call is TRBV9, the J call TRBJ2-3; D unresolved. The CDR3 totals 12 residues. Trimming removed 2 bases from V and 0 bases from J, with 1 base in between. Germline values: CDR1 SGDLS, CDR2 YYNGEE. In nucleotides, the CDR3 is TGTGCCAGCAGCGTCAGCACAGATACGCAGTATTTT. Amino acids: CASSVSTDTQYF.

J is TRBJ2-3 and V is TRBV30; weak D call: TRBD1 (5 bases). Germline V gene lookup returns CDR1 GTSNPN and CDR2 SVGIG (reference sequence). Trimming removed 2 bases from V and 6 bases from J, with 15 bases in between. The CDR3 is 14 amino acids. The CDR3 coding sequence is TGTGCCTGGAGTTGGACACACTTGGGGGATACGCAGTATTTT. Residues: CAWSWTHLGDTQYF.

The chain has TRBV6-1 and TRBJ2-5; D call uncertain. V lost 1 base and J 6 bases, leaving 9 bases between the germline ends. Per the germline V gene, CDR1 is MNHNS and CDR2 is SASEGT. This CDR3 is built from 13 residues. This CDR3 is CASSEGWGKTQYF. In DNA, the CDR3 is TGTGCCAGCAGTGAAGGATGGGGAAAGACCCAGTACTTC.

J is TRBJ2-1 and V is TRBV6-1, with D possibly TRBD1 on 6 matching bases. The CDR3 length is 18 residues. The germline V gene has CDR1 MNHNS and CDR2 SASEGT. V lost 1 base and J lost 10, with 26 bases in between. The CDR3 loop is CASSEGIGRSYRVEEQFF. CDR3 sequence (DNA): TGTGCCAGCAGTGAAGGGATTGGCCGGTCCTACAGGGTTGAAGAGCAGTTCTTC.

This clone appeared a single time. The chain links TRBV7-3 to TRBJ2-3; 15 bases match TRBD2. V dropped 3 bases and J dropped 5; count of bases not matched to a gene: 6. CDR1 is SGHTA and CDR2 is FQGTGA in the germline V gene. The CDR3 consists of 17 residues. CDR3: CASSLGLAGGGQDTQYF. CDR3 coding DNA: TGTGCCAGCAGCTTGGGACTAGCGGGAGGAGGGCAAGATACGCAGTATTTT.

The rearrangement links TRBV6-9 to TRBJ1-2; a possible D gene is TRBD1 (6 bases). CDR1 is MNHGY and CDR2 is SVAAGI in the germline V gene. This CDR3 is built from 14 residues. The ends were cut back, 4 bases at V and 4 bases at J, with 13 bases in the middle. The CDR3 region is CASSSAGAIYGYTF. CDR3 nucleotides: TGTGCCAGCAGTTCGGCGGGGGCAATCTATGGCTACACCTTC.